The 24 T cell receptor beta chains below all came from one sample that was sequenced in a study of blood T cell repertoires in COVID-19 (dated by TCRdb to the early 2020s). The library was built by means of the immunoSEQ multiplex PCR assay. This immuneACCESS table, as held by TCRdb, lists in-frame sequences with V and J called but not all clones. Of the missing ones, under half trace to an unresolved V gene in checked studies; the others have no known cause. The sample table holds about 250,000 clones, of which approximately 89% were seen once. The ten largest clones take up around 4.6% of the sample. The sequenced sample was peripheral blood. These receptor sequences come from a woman between 40 and 50 years old who had recovered from COVID-19.

V is TRBV12-3 or TRBV12-4 and J is TRBJ1-2, with D perhaps matching TRBD1 (5 bases). The CDR3 spans 12 residues. The V and J ends lost 5 bases and 4 bases respectively, with 8 bases between them. CDR3 sequence: CASSPDSYGYTF. The CDR3 nucleotides read TGTGCCAGCAGTCCAGACAGCTATGGCTACACCTTC.

The chain is built from TRBV19 and TRBJ1-3; a weak D match, TRBD1 (6 bases). Trimming pared 6 bases from V and 2 bases from J, leaving 14 bases between. CDR1 is LNHDA and CDR2 is SQIVND in the germline V gene (reference sequence). CDR3 length: 15 amino acids. The DNA for the CDR3 is TGTGCCAGTAGCCCGGGGAGGGGGGCTGGAAACACCATATATTTT. Translated: CASSPGRGAGNTIYF.

The gene calls are TRBV10-3 and TRBJ2-1, with 12 bases aligning to TRBD2. The J segment lost 8 bases and the V segment lost 5 bases, leaving 4 bases of the junction unmatched. This CDR3 has 14 amino acids. The germline V gene has CDR1 ENHRY and CDR2 SYGVKD. In nucleotides, the CDR3 is TGTGCCATCAGTCTAGCGGGGGGGCCCTATGAGCAGTTCTTC. Translated: CAISLAGGPYEQFF.

V gene TRBV7-8 combines with J gene TRBJ2-1, with 10 bases aligning to TRBD2. From germline, CDR1 is SGHVS and CDR2 FQNEAQ. CDR3 length equals 15 residues. The J segment lost 6 bases and the V segment lost 7 bases, leaving 9 bases of the junction unmatched. The CDR3 loop reads CASTLSGRGINEQFF. The CDR3 bases are TGTGCCAGCACCCTGAGCGGGAGGGGAATCAATGAGCAGTTCTTC.

The chain couples TRBV18 to TRBJ1-2; TRBD1 aligns across 10 bases. V lost 1 base to trimming and J lost 6 bases; unmatched junction nucleotides: 17. In germline, CDR1 is KGHSH, CDR2 LQKENI. The CDR3 is 19 amino acids. The CDR3 reads CASSPLRRQGAVSSNGYTF. The CDR3 DNA follows: TGTGCCAGCTCACCACTCCGAAGACAGGGGGCGGTCAGTTCGAATGGCTACACCTTC.

This clone was observed a single time. The CDR3 sequence is CASSFGDQPQHF. Here the CDR3 DNA reads TGTGCCAGCAGCTTCGGGGATCAGCCCCAGCATTTT. This sequence joins TRBV7-2 and TRBJ1-5; D gene unclear. CDR3 size: 12 residues. CDR1 and CDR2 from the germline V gene are SGHTA and FQGNSA. Between the trimmed V and J ends, which lost 3 bases and 5 bases, there was a span of 5 bases.

The rearrangement links TRBV4-1 to TRBJ1-2, with 9 nucleotides matching TRBD1. J lost 6 bases, V lost 0 bases, and 2 bases had no gene match. The CDR3 covers 14 residues. Germline values: CDR1 MGHRA, CDR2 YSYEKL. The CDR3: CASSQETGGDGYTF. The CDR3 bases are TGCGCCAGCAGCCAAGAGACAGGGGGAGATGGCTACACCTTC.

The chain employs TRBV7-8 and TRBJ2-7, with D maybe TRBD2 (5 bases). Germline assignment: CDR1 SGHVS and CDR2 FQNEAQ. This CDR3 contains 13 residues. V lost 5 bases and J lost 3, with 11 bases in between. CDR3 loop: CASSTRGIYEQYV. CDR3 coding DNA: TGTGCCAGCAGCACCCGAGGGATCTACGAGCAGTACGTC.

V is TRBV30 and J is TRBJ2-4; D not certain. This CDR3 is built from 14 residues. The germline V gene has CDR1 GTSNPN and CDR2 SVGIG (reference sequence). V gave up 1 base and J gave up 5 bases, with 12 bases separating them. CDR3 sequence reads: CAWSGPHGENIQYF. As DNA, the CDR3 is TGTGCCTGGAGTGGGCCCCATGGAGAAAACATTCAGTACTTC. Full variable domain (missing parts from reference TRBV30 and TRBJ2-4): SQTIHQWPATLVQPVGSPLSLECTVEGTSNPNLYWYRQAAGRGLQLLFYSVGIGQISSEVPQNLSASRPQDRQFILSSKKLLLSDSGFYLCAWSGPHGENIQYFGAGTRLSVL.

The chain recombines TRBV3-1 (or the pseudogene TRBV3-2) with TRBJ1-4; TRBD1 agrees at 8 bases. The V and J ends lost 4 bases and 2 bases, in that order; junction bases with no gene match: 21. CDR3 length equals 21 residues. Germline V gives CDR1 LGHDT, CDR2 YNNKEL (reference sequence). The CDR3 here is CASSPFLGTGTGRSTNEKLFF. CDR3 coding DNA: TGTGCCAGCAGCCCGTTTTTGGGGACAGGTACGGGGAGGTCGACTAATGAAAAACTGTTTTTT.

This chain joins TRBV7-2 and TRBJ2-7, with 12 bases lining up with TRBD2. The CDR3 is 18 residues long. The junction had 6 bases not matched to a gene; V was cut back by 0 bases and J by 0 bases. The germline CDR1 and CDR2 sequences are SGHTA and FQGNSA. The CDR3 loop reads CASSLARTSGVFSYEQYF. CDR3 in DNA: TGTGCCAGCAGCTTAGCAAGGACTAGCGGGGTCTTCTCCTACGAGCAGTACTTC.

The J gene is TRBJ1-1, the V gene TRBV2; the D gene is possibly TRBD1 (5 bases). Trimming cost V 3 bases and J 7 bases, with 12 bases left between them. The CDR3 has 13 amino acids. Germline lookup yields CDR1 SNHLY and CDR2 FYNNEI. As DNA, the CDR3 is TGTGCCAGCAGTGACCAGGGTAGATTTGAAGCTTTCTTT. This encodes CASSDQGRFEAFF.

This rearrangement joins TRBV10-3 to TRBJ2-5; TRBD1 aligns across 9 bases. Germline loops: CDR1 ENHRY, CDR2 SYGVKD. V trimming: 10 bases; J trimming: 5 bases; junction bases outside the gene matches: 5. This CDR3 is built from 12 residues. In DNA form, the CDR3 reads TGTGCCACAGGGACAGGGACGGAGACCCAGTACTTC. It translates to CATGTGTETQYF.

The chain couples TRBV19 to TRBJ1-6, with 7 bases lining up with TRBD1. CDR3 size: 15 residues. Germline V gives CDR1 LNHDA, CDR2 SQIVND (reference sequence). V shed 0 bases and J 6 bases; nucleotides not matched to a gene: 2. The CDR3 reads CASSIEDRSNSPLHF. CDR3 sequence (DNA): TGTGCCAGTAGTATAGAGGACAGGAGTAATTCACCCCTCCACTTT.

This chain uses TRBV23-1 with TRBJ2-1; 12 bases match TRBD2. TRBV23-1 is an open reading frame whose function is uncertain. The CDR3 consists of 16 residues. The ends lost 11 bases at V and 6 bases at J; junction bases unmatched: 14. CDR3 loop: CALLARTSGTANEQFF. In DNA form, the CDR3 reads TGCGCCCTGCTCGCGCGGACTAGCGGGACGGCCAATGAGCAGTTCTTC.

This sequence joins TRBV19 and TRBJ2-7; no firm D call. Trimming pared 3 bases from V and 2 bases from J, leaving 8 bases between. CDR1 and CDR2 (germline): LNHDA, SQIVND (reference sequence). This CDR3 has 13 amino acids. Written as DNA, the CDR3 is TGTGCCAGTAGTATCGACACTGCCTACGAGCAGTACTTC. It translates to CASSIDTAYEQYF.

The V gene is TRBV2, the J gene TRBJ2-3, with 11 nucleotides matching TRBD2. The CDR3 has 18 amino acids. Germline CDR1 SNHLY, CDR2 FYNNEI. With 3 bases clipped from V and 2 bases from J, the junction kept 10 bases outside the gene matches. The CDR3 sequence: CASSDSLQLAGDTDTQYF. In nucleotides, the CDR3 is TGTGCCAGCAGTGATTCTTTGCAACTAGCGGGGGACACAGATACGCAGTATTTT.

The V gene is TRBV4-1, the J gene TRBJ1-1, with 8 bases that match TRBD1. V dropped 3 bases and J dropped 1; count of bases not matched to a gene: 7. The CDR3 length is 16 residues. CDR1 MGHRA and CDR2 YSYEKL come from the germline V gene. The CDR3 sequence is CASSHAGGGTNTEAFF. Here the CDR3 DNA reads TGCGCCAGCAGCCACGCAGGGGGCGGGACGAACACTGAAGCTTTCTTT.

The chain employs TRBV21-1 and TRBJ1-5; the D call of TRBD1 is as the table states it, not checked on the DNA. TRBV21-1 is tagged as a pseudogene. CDR3 length: 17 residues. In DNA form, the CDR3 reads TGTGCCAGCATCTTGGTGGTAACAGATTATAGCAATCAGCCCCAGCATTTT. This encodes CASILVVTDYSNQPQHF.

The chain joins TRBV19 to TRBJ2-1; D is unclear. V was pared by 4 bases and J by 2 bases, with 9 bases between. The CDR3 is 14 amino acids. Germline V gene sequence: CDR1 LNHDA, CDR2 SQIVND (reference sequence). The CDR3: CASSNVSPYNEQFF. In DNA, the CDR3 is TGTGCCAGTAGTAATGTCTCCCCCTACAATGAGCAGTTCTTC.

This clone has only one observation. The chain joins TRBV10-3 to TRBJ1-2; no reliable D call. Trimming pared 3 bases from V and 7 bases from J, leaving 12 bases between. Germline-derived CDR1 and CDR2 are ENHRY and SYGVKD. The length of the CDR3 is 13 residues. This CDR3 reads CAISDGGGGGYTF. In nucleotides, the CDR3 is TGTGCCATCAGTGACGGAGGAGGTGGTGGCTACACCTTC.

The chain combines TRBV2 with TRBJ2-3, with TRBD2 matching 9 bases. The germline CDR1 and CDR2 sequences are SNHLY and FYNNEI. The CDR3 is made up of 14 amino acids. Trimming took 6 bases from V and 6 from J; bases not matched to a gene: 7. The chain's CDR3 is CASSGTSLRDTQYF. The CDR3 coding sequence is TGTGCCAGCAGCGGGACTAGCTTGAGGGATACGCAGTATTTT. Full variable domain (rest looked up from reference TRBV2 and TRBJ2-3): EPEVTQTPSHQVTQMGQEVILRCVPISNHLYFYWYRQILGQKVEFLVSFYNNEISEKSEIFDDQFSVERPDGSNFTLKIRSTKLEDSAMYFCASSGTSLRDTQYFGPGTRLTVL.

The chain couples TRBV2 to TRBJ1-4, with D hard to call. The CDR3 runs 13 residues. Germline values: CDR1 SNHLY, CDR2 FYNNEI. With 4 bases removed from V and 4 bases from J, the gap between germline ends came to 7 bases. The CDR3 region has the DNA TGTGCCAGCAGTGGTTCTAATAATGAAAAACTGTTTTTT. Translation: CASSGSNNEKLFF. Looking up the rest from reference TRBV2 and TRBJ1-4 gives the full variable domain: EPEVTQTPSHQVTQMGQEVILRCVPISNHLYFYWYRQILGQKVEFLVSFYNNEISEKSEIFDDQFSVERPDGSNFTLKIRSTKLEDSAMYFCASSGSNNEKLFFGSGTQLSVL.

The rearrangement links TRBV28 to TRBJ2-5, with D hard to call. The CDR3 sequence is 13 residues long. The germline V gene has CDR1 MDHEN and CDR2 SYDVKM. The V end was cut by 3 bases, the J end by 3 bases, with 8 bases between. As DNA, the CDR3 is TGTGCCAGCAGTTTTTACACAGAAGAGACCCAGTACTTC. Its translation is CASSFYTEETQYF. Full variable domain (outside the CDR3, taken from reference TRBV28 and TRBJ2-5): DVKVTQSSRYLVKRTGEKVFLECVQDMDHENMFWYRQDPGLGLRLIYFSYDVKMKEKGDIPEGYSVSREKKERFSLILESASTNQTSMYLCASSFYTEETQYFGPGTRLLVL.